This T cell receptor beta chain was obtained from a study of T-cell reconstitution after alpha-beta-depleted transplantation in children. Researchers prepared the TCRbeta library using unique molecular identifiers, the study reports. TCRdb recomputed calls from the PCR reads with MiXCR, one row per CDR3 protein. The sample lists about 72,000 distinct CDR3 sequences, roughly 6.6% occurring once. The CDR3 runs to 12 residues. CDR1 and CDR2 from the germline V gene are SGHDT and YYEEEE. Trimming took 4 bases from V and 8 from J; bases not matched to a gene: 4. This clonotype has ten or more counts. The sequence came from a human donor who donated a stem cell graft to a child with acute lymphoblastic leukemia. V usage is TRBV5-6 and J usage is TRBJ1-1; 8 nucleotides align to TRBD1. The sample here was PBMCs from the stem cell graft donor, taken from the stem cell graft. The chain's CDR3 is CASSPDRGEAFF. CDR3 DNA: TGTGCCAGCAGCCCTGACAGGGGCGAAGCTTTCTTT.